Below, 20 T cell receptor beta chains from the same sample are listed, as sequenced in a study of low-dose radiotherapy and immunotherapy resistance in tumors. Primers used for first-strand cDNA, a TRAV- and TRBV-specific set, covered both alpha and beta chains. TCR amplification involved about 20 PCR cycles with a constant-region primer and V-primer adapter. TCRdb re-called the reads through MiXCR, storing one row per CDR3 protein. The sample consists of about 89,000 distinct CDR3 sequences, under 10% of them appearing once. Documented time point: before trial treatment. The material was PBMCs, obtained before treatment. These receptors were collected from a male donor with prostate cancer.

This clonotype has at least ten counts. The genes are TRBV28 and TRBJ2-1, with a weak D call TRBD1 (5 bases). Germline V gene data show CDR1 as MDHEN and CDR2 as SYDVKM. Trimming took 6 bases from V and 9 from J, leaving 12 bases between them. The CDR3 contains 12 residues. The CDR3 DNA reads TGTGCCAGCAGGGGAAGGGGCGGTGAGCAGTTCTTC. Amino acids: CASRGRGGEQFF. Together with reference TRBV28 and TRBJ2-1, the CDR3 gives the full variable domain: DVKVTQSSRYLVKRTGEKVFLECVQDMDHENMFWYRQDPGLGLRLIYFSYDVKMKEKGDIPEGYSVSREKKERFSLILESASTNQTSMYLCASRGRGGEQFFGPGTRLTVL.

This clonotype was observed at least ten times. The CDR3 does not close with the conserved phenylalanine or tryptophan, likely indicating a read error. The DNA is left out, because the CDR3 cannot be placed on it with certainty; the CDR3 is given as TCRdb lists it. J is TRBJ2-4 and V is TRBV12-3 or TRBV12-4; the table's D call of TRBD2 was not tested on the DNA. Counting both end residues, the CDR3 totals 15 amino acids. The CDR3 protein is CASSPGTDSGGGPII.

This clonotype was counted many times. This sequence joins TRBV29-1 and TRBJ2-1; the D call may be TRBD1 or TRBD2 (5 bases each). CDR3 size: 14 residues. The V gene lost 4 bases and the J gene lost 0 bases, with 10 bases spanning the gap. Germline values: CDR1 SQVTM, CDR2 ANQGSEA. The CDR3: CSVAGRNSYNEQFF. CDR3 nucleotides: TGCAGCGTTGCGGGGCGGAACTCCTACAATGAGCAGTTCTTC.

This clonotype was observed at least ten times. The chain recombines TRBV7-6 with TRBJ2-7, with D unclear. Germline values: CDR1 SGHVS, CDR2 FNYEAQ. The CDR3 covers 16 residues. Trimming shortened V by 1 base and J by 3 bases, and 16 bases separated the two germline ends. CDR3: CASSLGSGRPSYEQYF. The CDR3 DNA reads as TGTGCCAGCAGCTTAGGATCAGGAAGACCAAGCTACGAGCAGTACTTC. Based on the CDR3 plus reference TRBV7-6 and TRBJ2-7, the full variable domain is GAGVSQSPRYKVTKRGQDVALRCDPISGHVSLYWYRQALGQGPEFLTYFNYEAQQDKSGLPNDRFSAERPEGSISTLTIQRTEQRDSAMYRCASSLGSGRPSYEQYFGPGTRLTVT.

This clonotype was counted at least ten times. This rearrangement joins TRBV19 to TRBJ1-5, with TRBD1 as a possible D gene (5 bases). V was clipped by 0 bases and J by 3 bases, with 18 bases between them. Germline V lookup: CDR1 LNHDA, CDR2 SQIVND (reference sequence). The length of the CDR3 is 18 residues. For the CDR3, the DNA is TGTGCCAGTAGTATAGAGATCGGGGGTCCGAACCTCAATCAGCCCCAGCATTTT. The encoded protein is CASSIEIGGPNLNQPQHF. The whole variable domain, remainder taken from reference TRBV19 and TRBJ1-5, is DGGITQSPKYLFRKEGQNVTLSCEQNLNHDAMYWYRQDPGQGLRLIYYSQIVNDFQKGDIAEGYSVSREKKESFPLTVTSAQKNPTAFYLCASSIEIGGPNLNQPQHFGDGTRLSIL.

At least ten counts were recorded for this clonotype. The V and J genes are TRBV18 and TRBJ2-3, with TRBD1 matching 10 bases. Germline CDR1 reads KGHSH; CDR2 reads LQKENI. This CDR3 is 15 amino acids long. Trimming took 6 bases from V and 4 from J; bases not matched to a gene: 7. CDR3 protein: CASSPTGGLADTQYF. CDR3 bases: TGTGCCAGCTCCCCGACAGGGGGCTTGGCAGATACGCAGTATTTT.

This clonotype was seen at least ten times. V gene TRBV5-1 combines with J gene TRBJ2-7, with D possibly matching TRBD2 (6 bases). The germline CDR1 and CDR2 sequences are SGHRS and YFSETQ. Trimming took off 0 bases at V and 3 bases at J, with 7 bases between the two ends. The CDR3 contains 13 residues. The CDR3 nucleotides are TGCGCCAGCAGCTTGGGGGGGGTCTACGAGCAGTACTTC. The encoded protein is CASSLGGVYEQYF.

The sample holds many counts of this clonotype. The chain recombines TRBV19 with TRBJ2-2; D unresolved. Trimming removed 3 bases from V and 7 bases from J, with 6 bases in between. The CDR3 is 12 amino acids. Germline assignment: CDR1 LNHDA and CDR2 SQIVND (reference sequence). The chain's CDR3 is CASSIALGELFF. For the CDR3, the DNA is TGTGCCAGTAGTATCGCCCTCGGGGAGCTGTTTTTT.

The chain uses TRBV27 and TRBJ2-7; 7 bases agree with TRBD1. The J segment lost 6 bases and the V segment lost 7 bases, leaving 12 bases of the junction unmatched. The CDR3 has 14 residues. The germline gives CDR1 MNHEY, CDR2 SMNVEV (reference sequence). CDR3 sequence (DNA): TGTGCCAGCAAACCTCCTCTGACAGGGAGCGAGCAGTACTTC. Protein product: CASKPPLTGSEQYF.

There are many counts of this clonotype. The V gene is TRBV5-4, the J gene TRBJ2-7; a possible D gene is TRBD1 (5 bases). The CDR3 length is 16 residues. Germline lookup yields CDR1 SGHNT and CDR2 YYREEE (reference sequence). Trimming left V 3 bases short and J 0 bases short, with 16 bases between. Written as DNA, the CDR3 is TGTGCCAGCAGCTCAGATTGGGGCCAGAGCTCCTACGAGCAGTACTTC. Protein sequence: CASSSDWGQSSYEQYF.

This clonotype was recorded at least ten times. This chain links TRBV19 with TRBJ2-4; 8 positions agree with TRBD2. The J segment lost 9 bases and the V segment lost 5 bases, leaving 12 bases of the junction unmatched. Per germline, CDR1 LNHDA and CDR2 SQIVND (reference sequence). The CDR3 covers 15 residues. The CDR3 loop is CASSLVGTSDSIQYF. The CDR3, as DNA: TGTGCCAGTAGTCTCGTCGGGACTAGTGACAGCATTCAGTACTTC.

This clonotype was seen ten or more times. The CDR3 sequence is CASSPGSNQPQHF. DNA for the CDR3: TGTGCCAGCAGCCCAGGGAGCAATCAGCCCCAGCATTTT. This chain links TRBV3-1 with TRBJ1-5; tentatively, D is TRBD1 (5 bases). The V gene's germline CDR1 is LGHDT and CDR2 YNNKEL (reference sequence). Trimming took 4 bases from V and 1 from J, leaving 5 bases between them. The CDR3 length is 13 residues.

This clonotype came up many times. V gene TRBV9 combines with J gene TRBJ1-6, with TRBD1 matching 7 bases. The CDR3 has 15 amino acids. The V segment lost 3 bases and the J segment 5 bases; nucleotides outside the gene matches: 5. Germline V gene lookup returns CDR1 SGDLS and CDR2 YYNGEE. In nucleotides, the CDR3 is TGTGCCAGCAGCGCTAGACAGGGTGATAATTCACCCCTCCACTTT. Protein: CASSARQGDNSPLHF. The full variable domain, rest sourced from reference TRBV9 and TRBJ1-6, is DSGVTQTPKHLITATGQRVTLRCSPRSGDLSVYWYQQSLDQGLQFLIQYYNGEERAKGNILERFSAQQFPDLHSELNLSSLELGDSALYFCASSARQGDNSPLHFGNGTRLTVT.

This clonotype was recorded many times. This chain links TRBV12-3 or TRBV12-4 with TRBJ2-7, with D unresolved. CDR3 length: 14 amino acids. Trimming shortened V by 5 bases and J by 2 bases, and 13 bases separated the two germline ends. CDR3 loop: CASSPMGLPYEQYF. The DNA for the CDR3 is TGTGCCAGCAGTCCTATGGGCCTGCCCTACGAGCAGTACTTC.

This clonotype occurred many times. This chain links TRBV2 with TRBJ2-7; the match to TRBD2 covers 9 bases. This CDR3 is built from 14 residues. Germline CDR1 reads SNHLY; CDR2 reads FYNNEI. Trimming at V came to 6 bases and at J to 3 bases, leaving 6 bases not matched to a gene. The CDR3 region is CASRLPAGGYEQYF. The CDR3 DNA reads as TGTGCCAGCAGGCTCCCAGCGGGAGGCTACGAGCAGTACTTC.

This clonotype was recorded many times. V and J are TRBV6-5 and TRBJ1-4; D is undetermined. Germline CDR1 and CDR2: MNHEY and SVGAGI. The CDR3 extends over 13 amino acids. Trimming removed 6 bases at V and 7 bases at J, with 12 bases between. The CDR3: CASSSRTGEKLFF. The CDR3 coding sequence is TGTGCCAGCAGCTCACGTACGGGTGAAAAACTGTTTTTT.

This clonotype was seen ten or more times. The chain couples TRBV29-1 to TRBJ1-4; no firm D call. The germline gives CDR1 SQVTM, CDR2 ANQGSEA. The ends were cut back, 7 bases at V and 7 bases at J, with 13 bases in the middle. CDR3 length: 12 amino acids. CDR3 loop: CSGGETREKLFF. The CDR3 DNA is TGCAGCGGTGGGGAAACTCGTGAAAAACTGTTTTTT.

The chain couples TRBV9 to TRBJ2-1; 10 bases agree with TRBD2. Losses at the gene ends were 0 bases for V and 8 bases for J; bases not matched to a gene: 5. CDR1 is SGDLS, CDR2 YYNGEE, per germline. CDR3 length: 15 residues. Written as DNA, the CDR3 is TGTGCCAGCAGCGTAGCCTGGCTAGCGGGGGATGAGCAGTTCTTC. This gives the protein CASSVAWLAGDEQFF. Using reference TRBV9 and TRBJ2-1 for the parts outside the CDR3, the full variable domain is DSGVTQTPKHLITATGQRVTLRCSPRSGDLSVYWYQQSLDQGLQFLIQYYNGEERAKGNILERFSAQQFPDLHSELNLSSLELGDSALYFCASSVAWLAGDEQFFGPGTRLTVL.

This clonotype was observed at least ten times. V and J are TRBV5-1 and TRBJ2-3; D is perhaps TRBD1 or TRBD2 (6 bases each). The CDR3 is 15 amino acids. Trimming cost V 6 bases and J 2 bases, with 16 bases left between them. Germline V gives CDR1 SGHRS, CDR2 YFSETQ. The CDR3 DNA is TGCGCCAGCACCGAGGGGGGTATGCTCACAGATACGCAGTATTTT. This codes for CASTEGGMLTDTQYF.

This clonotype was seen repeatedly, ten times or more. The chain combines TRBV15 with TRBJ1-2; D is possibly TRBD1 (5 bases). Germline V gene data show CDR1 as LNHNV and CDR2 as YYDKDF (reference sequence). Deletions cut 1 base from V and 8 bases from J, with 17 bases between. The CDR3 covers 15 residues. CDR3 sequence reads: CATSRGLEGFGGYTF. CDR3 coding DNA: TGTGCCACCAGCAGAGGATTAGAGGGGTTCGGCGGCTACACCTTC.